The 23 T cell receptor beta chains presented below share a single source sample, sequenced in a study of PD-L1 blockade in urothelial cancer. The table came from immunoSEQ multiplex PCR; TCRdb's copy has only in-frame clones and leaves some out. The data hold about 120,000 clones, with approximately 85% observed a single time. Time point of the sample: peripheral blood 6 weeks after treatment start. This specimen consisted of PBMCs, obtained around atezolizumab (anti-PD-L1) treatment. The receptors here all came from a man aged 45-65 years with urothelial cancer.

The chain has TRBV6-5 and TRBJ1-5; D remains unclear. Germline CDR1 reads MNHEY; CDR2 reads SVGAGI. V was pared by 4 bases and J by 10 bases, with 17 bases between. The CDR3 has 14 residues. CDR3 sequence (DNA): TGTGCCAGCAGTTCCCCGGGGAAAGGTTTTCCCCAGCATTTT. This encodes CASSSPGKGFPQHF.

J is TRBJ2-3 and V is TRBV7-8, with 9 positions matching TRBD2. The germline CDR1 and CDR2 sequences are SGHVS and FQNEAQ. Unmatched junction bases numbered 11, after V lost 5 bases and J lost 8 bases. The CDR3 length is 15 residues. This CDR3 reads CASSQRREGLATQYF. The DNA for the CDR3 is TGTGCCAGCAGCCAACGGCGGGAGGGCCTCGCTACGCAGTATTTT.

The chain carries TRBV5-1 and TRBJ2-5; 11 positions agree with TRBD2. Trimming cost V 5 bases and J 4 bases; bases outside gene matches: 1. The germline V gene has CDR1 SGHRS and CDR2 YFSETQ. The CDR3 sequence is 13 residues long. Here the CDR3 reads CASSTSGRETQYF. Written as DNA, the CDR3 is TGCGCCAGCAGTACTAGCGGGAGAGAGACCCAGTACTTC. Supplemented by reference TRBV5-1 and TRBJ2-5, the full variable domain reads KAGVTQTPRYLIKTRGQQVTLSCSPISGHRSVSWYQQTPGQGLQFLFEYFSETQRNKGNFPGRFSGRQFSNSRSEMNVSTLELGDSALYLCASSTSGRETQYFGPGTRLLVL.

J is TRBJ1-2 and V is TRBV2; no reliable D call. The CDR3 runs 10 residues. Trimming cost V 8 bases and J 8 bases, with 9 bases left between them. Per germline, CDR1 SNHLY and CDR2 FYNNEI. The CDR3: CASRYGGYTF. The CDR3 nucleotides read TGTGCCAGCCGCTACGGGGGCTACACCTTC. Looking up the rest from reference TRBV2 and TRBJ1-2 gives the full variable domain: EPEVTQTPSHQVTQMGQEVILRCVPISNHLYFYWYRQILGQKVEFLVSFYNNEISEKSEIFDDQFSVERPDGSNFTLKIRSTKLEDSAMYFCASRYGGYTFGSGTRLTVV.

The chain has TRBV28 and TRBJ1-2; tentatively, D is TRBD1 (6 bases). The ends were cut back, 6 bases at V and 7 bases at J, with 12 bases in the middle. The CDR3 loop spans 12 amino acids. Germline CDR1 is MDHEN and CDR2 is SYDVKM. The CDR3 region is CASRLQGSGYTF. DNA of the CDR3: TGTGCCAGCAGATTACAGGGTTCTGGCTACACCTTC.

The rearrangement joins TRBV11-2 to TRBJ1-1; the D gene is possibly TRBD1 (5 bases). Trimming left V 3 bases short and J 4 bases short, with 18 bases between. This CDR3 region has 16 residues. Per germline, CDR1 SGHAT and CDR2 FQNNGV. CDR3 sequence (DNA): TGTGCCAGCAGCTTCGGGACCTGGGGGAGGAGCACTGAAGCTTTCTTT. Protein sequence: CASSFGTWGRSTEAFF.

The CDR3 coding sequence is TGTGCCAGCTCCGGACAGGGGGCCATAAACAATGAGCAGTTCTTC. This codes for CASSGQGAINNEQFF. The J gene is TRBJ2-1, the V gene TRBV7-9; TRBD1 agrees at 11 bases. This CDR3 contains 15 residues. V lost 8 bases, J lost 5 bases, and 8 bases stayed unmatched. CDR1 is SEHNR and CDR2 is FQNEAQ in the germline V gene (reference sequence).

This chain joins TRBV19 and TRBJ2-7; 12 bases agree with TRBD1. The CDR3 contains 15 residues. V shed 5 bases, J shed 5 bases, and the junction held 7 bases outside the gene matches. CDR1 is LNHDA, CDR2 SQIVND, per germline (reference sequence). The CDR3, as DNA: TGTGCCAGTAGTCCGCCCGGGACAGGGGGCCACGAGCAGTACTTC. Translating gives CASSPPGTGGHEQYF. Filled out from reference TRBV19 and TRBJ2-7, the complete variable domain reads DGGITQSPKYLFRKEGQNVTLSCEQNLNHDAMYWYRQDPGQGLRLIYYSQIVNDFQKGDIAEGYSVSREKKESFPLTVTSAQKNPTAFYLCASSPPGTGGHEQYFGPGTRLTVT.

The chain couples TRBV5-6 to TRBJ2-7; TRBD1 aligns across 7 bases. Looked up from germline, CDR1 is SGHDT and CDR2 is YYEEEE. CDR3 length equals 14 residues. After removal of 0 bases from V and 4 bases from J, the junction contained 4 bases not matched to a gene. CDR3 residues: CASSLVGTDYEQYF. The CDR3 bases are TGTGCCAGCAGCTTGGTCGGGACAGATTACGAGCAGTACTTC.

This rearrangement joins TRBV15 to TRBJ2-1, with TRBD2 identical over 9 bases. The CDR3 spans 17 residues. V gave up 5 bases and J gave up 5 bases; unmatched junction bases: 13. Germline lookup yields CDR1 LNHNV and CDR2 YYDKDF (reference sequence). The CDR3 nucleotides read TGTGCCACCAGCCGCAGCAGAGGGGCGGGGGGGGACAATGAGCAGTTCTTC. It specifies CATSRSRGAGGDNEQFF.

In the case of this clone: Other nucleotide sequences in the sample specify the same CDR3. The chain is built from TRBV10-2 and TRBJ1-2; 7 positions agree with TRBD1. The trim removed 6 bases at V and 2 bases at J, leaving 0 bases unmatched. The V gene's germline CDR1 is WSHSY and CDR2 SAAADI. The CDR3 runs to 12 residues. CDR3 amino acids: CASRGQNYGYTF. The CDR3 nucleotides read TGCGCCAGCAGGGGACAGAACTATGGCTACACCTTC.

This rearrangement joins TRBV10-1 to TRBJ2-5, with 7 bases aligning to TRBD2. The germline CDR1 and CDR2 sequences are WNHNN and SYGVQD (reference sequence). The V gene end was trimmed by 10 bases and the J gene end by 5 bases; junction bases not matched to a gene: 10. This CDR3 comprises 13 residues. CDR3 sequence reads: CATRTVGGETQYF. The CDR3 coding sequence is TGCGCCACCAGGACGGTCGGGGGGGAGACCCAGTACTTC.

This rearrangement joins TRBV5-6 to TRBJ1-6; 7 bases align to TRBD1. This CDR3 comprises 15 residues. Germline V CDR1 and CDR2: SGHDT, YYEEEE. Unmatched junction bases numbered 4, after V lost 3 bases and J lost 4 bases. The CDR3 nucleotides read TGTGCCAGCAGCTGGGGGACAGATTATAATTCACCCCTCCACTTT. Its translation is CASSWGTDYNSPLHF.

This clone has more than one count but fewer than ten. The rearrangement links TRBV2 to TRBJ2-5; TRBD2 might be the D (6 bases). This CDR3 contains 15 residues. The germline CDR1 and CDR2 sequences are SNHLY and FYNNEI. The germline V and J ends were trimmed by 1 base and 2 bases, with 11 bases remaining between them. The CDR3 spells CASSEEEGGQETQYF. Here the CDR3 DNA reads TGTGCCAGCAGTGAAGAGGAGGGTGGTCAAGAGACCCAGTACTTC.

The J gene is TRBJ2-7, the V gene TRBV28, with 14 positions matching TRBD2. With V trimmed by 4 bases and J by 7 bases, 6 bases remained unmatched. Per germline, CDR1 MDHEN and CDR2 SYDVKM. This CDR3 has 15 amino acids. The CDR3 sequence: CASSSVGLAGVEQYF. The CDR3 DNA is TGTGCCAGCAGTTCAGTGGGACTAGCGGGAGTTGAGCAGTACTTC.

V usage is TRBV21-1 and J usage is TRBJ2-3; the table's D call, TRBD2, has no DNA check behind it. TRBV21-1 is termed a pseudogene. This CDR3 has 17 residues. The CDR3 DNA is TGTGCCAGCAGCCAAATGGAGGAGTCCGGAGACACAGATACGCAGTATTTT. Its translation: CASSQMEESGDTDTQYF.

The chain joins TRBV11-3 to TRBJ1-3, with TRBD1 as a possible D gene (5 bases). The germline V gene has CDR1 SGHNT and CDR2 YENEEA. Deletions cut 4 bases from V and 4 bases from J, with 11 bases between. The CDR3 is 14 amino acids. CDR3 nucleotide sequence: TGTGCCAGCAGCTCAAGGGGTGAAGGAAACACCATATATTTT. Its translation: CASSSRGEGNTIYF. The full variable domain, in which reference TRBV11-3 and TRBJ1-3 provide the parts outside the CDR3, is EAGVVQSPRYKIIEKKQPVAFWCNPISGHNTLYWYLQNLGQGPELLIRYENEEAVDDSQLPKDRFSAERLKGVDSTLKIQPAELGDSAVYLCASSSRGEGNTIYFGEGSWLTVV.

The J gene is TRBJ2-6, the V gene TRBV13; 7 bases map to TRBD2. This CDR3 contains 16 residues. Looked up from germline, CDR1 is PRHDT and CDR2 is FYEKMQ (reference sequence). J lost 0 bases, V lost 7 bases, and 6 bases had no gene match. The CDR3 DNA sequence: TGTGCCAGCACGGGGACTACCGTCTCTGGGGCCAACGTCCTGACTTTC. Protein product: CASTGTTVSGANVLTF.

The chain carries TRBV19 and TRBJ2-1, with D maybe TRBD1 (5 bases). Deletions cut 7 bases from V and 2 bases from J, with 9 bases between. CDR3 length: 13 residues. Germline-derived CDR1 and CDR2 are LNHDA and SQIVND (reference sequence). The DNA of the CDR3 is TGTGCCAGTATGACAGATACCTACAATGAGCAGTTCTTC. Protein: CASMTDTYNEQFF.

The chain carries TRBV28 and TRBJ2-3, with D maybe TRBD2 (7 bases). In germline, CDR1 is MDHEN, CDR2 SYDVKM. The CDR3 is 15 amino acids. Between the trimmed V and J ends, which lost 4 bases and 2 bases, there was a span of 13 bases. The CDR3 bases are TGTGCCAGCAGTTCCTGGGGGGGGCCCACAGATACGCAGTATTTT. Protein: CASSSWGGPTDTQYF. The variable domain in full, with the rest retrieved from reference TRBV28 and TRBJ2-3, is DVKVTQSSRYLVKRTGEKVFLECVQDMDHENMFWYRQDPGLGLRLIYFSYDVKMKEKGDIPEGYSVSREKKERFSLILESASTNQTSMYLCASSSWGGPTDTQYFGPGTRLTVL.

This sequence joins TRBV5-6 and TRBJ2-7, with 7 bases aligning to TRBD2. Germline CDR1 and CDR2: SGHDT and YYEEEE. CDR3 length equals 14 residues. V lost 3 bases, J lost 3 bases, and 6 bases stayed unmatched. CDR3 region: CASSSVRGDYEQYF. For the CDR3, the DNA is TGTGCCAGCAGCTCTGTTCGGGGGGACTACGAGCAGTACTTC.

This clone occurred once. The rearrangement links TRBV6-5 to TRBJ2-5; 9 nucleotides match TRBD2. V was clipped by 6 bases and J by 1 base; unmatched bases: 3. Germline V lookup: CDR1 MNHEY, CDR2 SVGAGI. The CDR3 spans 14 residues. CDR3 coding DNA: TGTGCCAGCAGCAAAGCGGGGGGCCAAGAGACCCAGTACTTC. Translating gives CASSKAGGQETQYF.

This rearrangement joins TRBV19 to TRBJ1-5; weak D call: TRBD1 (5 bases). Germline V lookup: CDR1 LNHDA, CDR2 SQIVND (reference sequence). The V gene lost 1 base and the J gene lost 9 bases, with 19 bases spanning the gap. The CDR3 covers 16 residues. CDR3 region: CASSIVQGKKKGPQHF. DNA of the CDR3: TGTGCCAGTAGTATAGTGCAGGGCAAGAAAAAGGGGCCCCAGCATTTT.